The entry below describes one TCR beta chain. Its target antigen remains unknown. Via the germline V gene, CDR1 is MNHEY and CDR2 SVGEGT. The CDR3 has 16 amino acids, counting the end cysteine and phenylalanine. DNA is not on record. The run used an Illumina HiSeq 2000. 5'RACE template switching, by which a universal primer site and unique molecular identifiers were added, was used to make TCR beta cDNA libraries. cDNA synthesis was primed from the TCR beta constant segment and was followed by two successive PCR amplification steps. From the authors' description of their analysis: Reads were demultiplexed and grouped by UMI with MIGEC, and clonotypes were assembled and quantified with MiTCR. To remove erroneous sequences, TCR cDNA sequences were retained only when supported by two or more reads. The tcR package was used for downstream repertoire analysis, and clonotypes were matched between fractions using CDR3 nucleotide sequence together with V segment. VDJmatch was used to annotate antigen specificity against VDJdb, with one amino acid substitution allowed in CDR3. Following reprocessing of the reads by TCRdb, the data hold one row per CDR3 protein sequence and no DNA is available. In this record, the V and J calls reflect TCRdb's handling and not the investigators' own analysis. The data table for this sample lists roughly 180,000 distinct CDR3 sequences. The top ten constitute 20% of the sample.

HCMV serostatus was determined by detecting HCMV-specific IgG in serum with a commercial ELISA kit. Ficoll density gradient centrifugation was used to isolate peripheral blood mononuclear cells from blood. This specimen comes from a study of T cells expressing NK-cell markers (dated by TCRdb to 2019 to 2021). Notes on the research overall: TCR beta-chain repertoires were profiled in sorted CD3+CD56+NKG2C+, CD3+CD56+NKG2C- and CD3+CD56-NKG2C+ T-cell subsets from about 8 donors. Of the eight sequenced donors, seven were found to be HCMV-seropositive and one was found to be HCMV-seronegative. The eight sequenced donors were randomly selected healthy volunteers, three men and five women. Sequencing of the libraries produced 2 x 150 bp reads on Illumina HiSeq 2000/2500, MiSeq or NextSeq. Study-level results and caveats: For 6 or 7 donors, the dominant CD3+CD56+NKG2C+ clonotypes were among the top 10 CD8+ clonotypes and accounted for about 1.0-7.0% of CD8+ T cells. Those dominant clonotypes were again the most abundant among CD3+CD56-NKG2C+ cells in a few donors, at about 25-60.1%. It remained unclear whether the expanded NKG2C-expressing T cell clones were specific for HCMV antigens.

The sequence was collected from a man between 18 and 69 years old in good health. Source material: blood T cells: a sorted CD56 or NKG2C T cell subset, CD4+ or CD8+ T cells, or bulk PBMC T cells (not recorded which). The receptor chain draws on TRBV6-2 or TRBV6-3 and TRBJ2-7; the TCRdb D gene call, TRBD1, has no DNA to confirm it. Here the CDR3 is given as CASSRSPPGTSYEQYF.